This T cell receptor beta chain came from a study of T cell repertoires in cytomegalovirus infection. As for the study in general: CMV epitopes that were recently identified and HLA-C-restricted were used alongside well-studied HLA-B-restricted ones. Through public TCR beta signatures, both CMV infection and matching HLA type were indicated. Study observations and caveats: Ex vivo responses were dominated by HLA-C-restricted CMV-specific TCR beta clonotypes.

This clonotype has just a few counts. Its antigen is still unknown. From the reads, TCRdb called clonotypes with MiXCR, one entry per CDR3 protein. The data show around 300,000 distinct CDR3 sequences, with 20% to 25% seen just once and roughly 19% held by the top ten. Sequencing used cultured PBMCs, obtained from culture after CMV antigen stimulation. The source of this sequence is a human donor in good health (CMV status not recorded). Some clones in this sample may be carry-over from other donors' samples.

The CDR3 DNA is TGTGCCATCAGTAACCGGGACAGGAGCTCCTACGAGCAGTACTTC. Translating gives CAISNRDRSSYEQYF. The V and J genes are TRBV10-3 and TRBJ2-7; TRBD1 matches 8 bases. Per germline, CDR1 ENHRY and CDR2 SYGVKD. There are 15 residues in the CDR3. V shed 5 bases, J shed 0 bases, and the junction held 6 bases outside the gene matches.